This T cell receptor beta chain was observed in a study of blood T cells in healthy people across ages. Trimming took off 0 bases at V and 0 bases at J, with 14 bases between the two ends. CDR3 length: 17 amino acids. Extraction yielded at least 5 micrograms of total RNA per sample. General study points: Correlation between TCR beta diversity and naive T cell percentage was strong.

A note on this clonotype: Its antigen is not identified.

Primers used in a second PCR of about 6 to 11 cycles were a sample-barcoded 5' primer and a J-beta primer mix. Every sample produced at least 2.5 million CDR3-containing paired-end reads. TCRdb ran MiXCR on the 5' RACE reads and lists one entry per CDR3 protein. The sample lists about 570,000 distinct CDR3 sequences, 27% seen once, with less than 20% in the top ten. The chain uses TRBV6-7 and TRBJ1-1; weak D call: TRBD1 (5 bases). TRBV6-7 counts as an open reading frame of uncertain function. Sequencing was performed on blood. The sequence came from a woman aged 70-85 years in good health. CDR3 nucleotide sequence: TGTGCCAGCAGTTACTCGCCGACAGTCCCTCTGAACACTGAAGCTTTCTTT. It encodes CASSYSPTVPLNTEAFF.